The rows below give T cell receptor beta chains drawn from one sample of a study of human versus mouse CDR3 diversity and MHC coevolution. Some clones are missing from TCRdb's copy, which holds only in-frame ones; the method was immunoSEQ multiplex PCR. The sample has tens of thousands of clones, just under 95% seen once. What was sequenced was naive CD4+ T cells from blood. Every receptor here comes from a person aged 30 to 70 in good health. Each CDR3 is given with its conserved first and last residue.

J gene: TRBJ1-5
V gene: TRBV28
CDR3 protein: CASSTQGGNQPQHF

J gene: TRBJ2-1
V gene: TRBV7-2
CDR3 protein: CASSSHGDFNNEQFF

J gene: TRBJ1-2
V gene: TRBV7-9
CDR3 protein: CASSFSSDYGYTF

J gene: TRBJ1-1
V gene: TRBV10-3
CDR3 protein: CAISQPTGRSTEAFF

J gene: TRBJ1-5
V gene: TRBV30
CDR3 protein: CAWSQGVGNQPQHF

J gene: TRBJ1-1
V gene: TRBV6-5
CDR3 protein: CASSYNRENTEAFF

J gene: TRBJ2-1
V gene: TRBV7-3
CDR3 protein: CASSVQGSYNEQFF

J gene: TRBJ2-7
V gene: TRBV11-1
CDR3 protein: CASSTGGQSYEQYF

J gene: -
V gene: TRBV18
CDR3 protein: CASSRGQGAYEQYF

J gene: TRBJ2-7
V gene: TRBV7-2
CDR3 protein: CASSLEGRGYEQYF

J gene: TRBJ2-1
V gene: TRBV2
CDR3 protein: CASRSGLAISNEQFF

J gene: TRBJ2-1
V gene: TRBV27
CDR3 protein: CASHLAGLYNEQFF

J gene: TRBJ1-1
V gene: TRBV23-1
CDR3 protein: CASSHPAGGNTEAFF

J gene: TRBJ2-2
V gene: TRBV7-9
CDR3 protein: CASSSGTSGRATGELFF

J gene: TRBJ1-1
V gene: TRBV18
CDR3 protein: CASSSGTGGAKAEAFF

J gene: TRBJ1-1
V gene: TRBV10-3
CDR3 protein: CAISPQNTEAFF

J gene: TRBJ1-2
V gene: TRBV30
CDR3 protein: CAWSSQTGELGYTF

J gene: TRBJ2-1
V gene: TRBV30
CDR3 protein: CALTSGSYNEQFF

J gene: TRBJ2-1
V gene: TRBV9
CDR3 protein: CASGRRVYNEQFF

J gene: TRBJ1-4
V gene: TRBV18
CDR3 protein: CASSPGTGFEEKLFF

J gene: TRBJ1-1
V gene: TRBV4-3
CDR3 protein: CASSQEIAVAGLMNTEAFF

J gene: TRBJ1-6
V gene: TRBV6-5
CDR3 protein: CASSYSGNSPLHF

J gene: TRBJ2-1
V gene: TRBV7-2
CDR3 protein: CASSSDRLREQFF